This TCR beta chain was observed in a study of cytomegalovirus exposure and HLA in healthy donors (dated by TCRdb to 2016 to 2017). For context, the study as a whole: In an earlier analysis of some 610 of the donors, 276 Gb of sequence data and 100 million or so unique TCR beta sequences from 150 million to 200 million T cells were reported. The study profiled the T cell repertoires of under 850 subjects by immunosequencing and related them to cytomegalovirus serostatus. Among some 400 genotyped donors of the cohort, an average of approximately 240,000 unique TCR beta nucleotide sequences was sequenced per donor, of which roughly 17% were non-productive. Genome-wide SNP genotypes for about 60% of the roughly 700 donors were used in a later genetic analysis, which treated that subset as a discovery cohort. Rather than using new phenotypic data, the later analysis identified candidate immune exposures from TCR beta sequences and from how often those sequences occurred across donors. Every discovery cohort repertoire had been produced on one sequencing platform. Donor age, sex, ethnicity and CMV serostatus were compiled alongside the repertoire data. Typing coverage varied by locus: about 620-630 donors for A, B, C, DRB1 and DQB1; 500 to 550 for DQA1; over 600 for DPA1; approximately 470 for DPB1. HLA typing covered class I and class II loci at four-digit resolution. The study aimed to test whether signatures of past pathogen exposure could be identified by cataloging public T cell receptors. About 330 gigabases of sequencing data and around 80 million unique TCR sequences made up an early release that covered several hundred HLA-typed donors. In an earlier analysis of around 540 of the donors, high-throughput TCR beta sequencing was used to judge whether each TCR beta V gene segment behaved as functional or pseudogenic. Of the approximately 400 genotyped donors, approximately 83% fell in the genetic ancestry cluster associated with self-reported Caucasian donors. A separate validation cohort of some 130 different subjects was used in addition to the roughly 670-subject first cohort. To predict cytomegalovirus infection status, the study brought together high-throughput TCR immunosequencing, statistical association of individual TCRs with disease status, and machine learning. In a later analysis, previously published TCR beta repertoires from 666 donors were re-analyzed and high-resolution HLA genotyping was added so that TCR occurrence patterns could be studied. Because of strong linkage in the cohort, 5 or 6 DR-DQ haplotypes were treated as single units for association and clustering. The study at large found these results: Immune exposure information for the cohort was limited to CMV serostatus. Sequencing depth was assumed to be roughly uniform across donors in the presence/absence analyses, though that assumption may not hold. Because some donors lacked HLA typing at each locus, the association tests relied only on the typed subset. A total of 150 to 200 TCR beta chains were listed by the study as associated with cytomegalovirus. In a later analysis, several top co-occurrence clusters were reported to appear linked to parvovirus B19, influenza, CMV and Epstein-Barr virus. Specific HLA alleles were associated with 15,000 to 20,000 TCR beta sequences at a false discovery rate of 0.05 in a later analysis. A few of the identified cytomegalovirus-associated TCR beta chains were confirmed in vitro to be specific for cytomegalovirus antigens. According to a later genetic analysis, donors in an Asian-associated ancestry cluster had fewer N-insertions in productive TCRs than the roughly 700-donor mean. V-gene and J-gene trimming of TCR beta chains was associated with a missense DCLRE1C variant in a later genetic analysis, and the association was replicated in an independent cohort. In an earlier analysis of some 550 of the donors, most TCR beta V segments were observed in productive rearrangements about 90% or about 30% of the time, broadly matching IMGT annotations. The 87-base-pair reads could not distinguish some IMGT-functional V segments, including TRBV6-2 and TRBV6-3, so those segments were excluded. Linkage disequilibrium might explain the correlated functional status among segregating V segments, but an unknown experimental factor could not be excluded. Most TCR sequences were seen in very few donors, while some public TCRs were found in many individuals. According to a later analysis, TCR association rates differed among HLA loci, with DRB1 alleles showing the most associated TCRs and HLA-C alleles showing the fewest. In this cohort, only TCR beta chains were sequenced, and detectable features were limited by the absence of alpha or paired-chain data. A later analysis found that most CMV-associated TCR beta chains appeared HLA-restricted, with HLA associations seemingly driven largely by CMV exposure. Because counts were too low, around 17 rarely observed V segments, including chromosome 9 orphons, were left out of the earlier analysis of approximately 580 of the donors. In a later analysis, HLA-associated TCR beta chains showed more clonal expansion and lower generation probabilities than non-associated chains that were equally common. A further reported finding was that TCR beta sequences accurately predicted the HLA-A and HLA-B alleles for most subjects in the first cohort. It was suggested by the authors that the approach could potentially be generalized to other disease states and immunological phenotypes. When HLA alleles, especially DR and DQ, strongly co-occurred, attributing TCR associations to individual alleles was difficult. A group of highly shared sequence variants was considered likely to be a technical artifact of the sequencing pipeline. The classifier was reported to diagnose cytomegalovirus status with high specificity and sensitivity in both the original cohort and the validation cohort.

Library method: the immunoSEQ multiplex PCR assay. A mixture of 60 forward primers for TCR Vbeta segments and 13 reverse primers for TCR Jbeta segments was used in the multiplex PCR. The CDR3 region of rearranged TCR beta genes was amplified from genomic DNA with a multiplex PCR assay. On the Illumina HiSeq System, the amplified TCR beta libraries were sequenced as 87-base-pair reads. The authors processed their data as follows. A later analysis counted approximately 74 million unique TCR beta chains across the 700 or so repertoires, and roughly 9.9 million of these chains were shared by at least two donors. Raw reads were error-corrected and collapsed into unique sequences by a nearest-neighbor algorithm in which closely related sequences were merged to remove PCR and sequencing errors. Alignment of CDR3 sequences to IMGT reference sequences was used to assign V, D and J gene segments. For a sequence to be retained, a match of at least six nucleotides to both a V gene segment and a J gene segment was required. A rearrangement was called productive if the CDR3 had no stop codons and remained in frame with V and J, and every other rearrangement was called non-productive. Following IMGT convention, CDR3 was defined as the stretch from the second conserved V-encoded cysteine to the conserved J-encoded phenylalanine. The earlier analysis of about 640 of the donors excluded any sequence lacking an unambiguous match to a single V gene segment. In an earlier analysis of some 590 of the donors, a V segment was called functional when productive rearrangements were above 56.7%, and segregating when the standard deviation between donors exceeded 5%. A statistical classification framework was built for diagnosing cytomegalovirus status from the catalog of TCR beta chain sequences. A later analysis assigned V and J genes by comparing TCR nucleotide sequences with IMGT/GENE-DB human TR gene sequences. Using the TCRdist pipeline, a later analysis assigned CDR3 sequences along with most-parsimonious VDJ recombination scenarios. A later analysis defined each TCR beta chain by its CDR3 amino acid sequence plus V-gene family, and excluded reads lacking a unique V-gene family. To address suspected cross-contamination and a sequencing artifact, a later analysis removed around 600 highly shared, low-generation-probability nucleotide sequences. In a later analysis, a clonal expansion index was calculated for each public chain from normalized within-repertoire ranks of inferred template counts. A later analysis computed generation probabilities with a VDJ recombination model fitted to out-of-frame rearrangements, and checked the results against IGoR. A later analysis scored TCR-TCR, TCR-HLA and TCR-CMV co-occurrence with hypergeometric tests, applying a repertoire-size bias correction to TCR pairs. A later analysis estimated false discovery rates by permuting HLA or CMV assignments 20 times. In a later analysis, co-occurring TCRs were grouped with DBSCAN, and TCRdist sequence similarity was added when clustering was performed within HLA-allele-positive subsets. For co-occurrence clustering, repertoires with fewer than 30,000 or more than 120,000 public chains were excluded, along with a handful of repertoires with anomalous nucleotide sharing. This is the immuneACCESS table as TCRdb keeps it, with only in-frame sequences that have V and J called. A part of the clones is gone; compared with another copy, unresolved V genes explain less than half, and the rest is unexplained. From that table come the V and J calls and clone size; the DNA was used to work out D and trimming. A total of roughly 180,000 clones appear in this sample, roughly 80% of them only once. The leading ten clones occupy less than 9.5% of the sample.

Points on this clone: Its antigen remains undetermined. No base quality values were provided; no much bigger clone lies one nucleotide off.

The cohort consisted of approximately 690 healthy bone marrow donors. All cohort members were sampled while nominally healthy, although unrecorded immune exposures were likely present. The donor tested CMV seropositive and was one of the 289 seropositive cohort members. Each donor provided a peripheral blood sample, and peripheral blood mononuclear cells were used for TCR beta sequencing. Genomic DNA was extracted from the blood cell samples with the Qiagen DNeasy Blood Extraction Kit. Trimming leaves V shorter by 5 bases and J shorter by 1 base, with the junction holding 7 bases beyond the gene matches. Its CDR3 holds 16 amino acids, cysteine through phenylalanine. Only the CDR3 DNA is retained, 48 bases long and in frame from the first base. CDR1 SEHNR and CDR2 FQNEAQ were looked up in the germline V gene (reference sequence).

Sample: PBMCs. The receptor chain draws on TRBV7-9 and TRBJ2-5; 10 central bases correspond to TRBD2. The receptor was derived from a woman in her thirties or forties in good health and CMV-seropositive. CDR3 reads: CASSQSSGRPQETQYF. The bases are TGTGCCAGCAGCCAGAGTAGCGGGAGGCCCCAAGAGACCCAGTACTTC.